These 7 T cell receptor beta chains share one sample of origin, sequenced in a study of CD8 T cells in Susac syndrome. When the RNA was reverse transcribed, random hexamers were used with an input of roughly 0.45 to 1 ug. TCRdb processed the immunoSEQ multiplex PCR reads anew with MiXCR; each CDR3 protein has one entry. The profile covers about 190,000 distinct CDR3 sequences, with over 75% appearing a single time and 0.085% to 0.09% taken by the ten largest. Sequenced: CD4+ T cells from PBMCs. The source of these receptors is a human donor with Susac syndrome.

This chain joins TRBV11-2 and TRBJ2-1; 9 nucleotides agree with TRBD2. The junction had 12 bases not matched to a gene; V was cut back by 2 bases and J by 7 bases. Per the germline V gene, CDR1 is SGHAT and CDR2 is FQNNGV. This CDR3 comprises 17 residues. The CDR3 loop reads CASSLPPIAGVRNEQFF. The CDR3 DNA reads TGTGCCAGCAGCTTACCGCCTATAGCGGGAGTGCGGAATGAGCAGTTCTTC.

The chain couples TRBV7-3 to TRBJ2-3; D gene uncertain. Trimming shortened V by 1 base and J by 4 bases, and 3 bases separated the two germline ends. The germline CDR1 and CDR2 sequences are SGHTA and FQGTGA. This CDR3 contains 12 residues. The CDR3 region is CASSLNPDTQYF. The CDR3 DNA follows: TGTGCCAGCAGCTTAAATCCAGATACGCAGTATTTT.

The J gene is TRBJ2-7, the V gene TRBV3-1; a weak D match, TRBD2 (6 bases). Per germline, CDR1 LGHDT and CDR2 YNNKEL (reference sequence). V lost 1 base to trimming and J lost 2 bases, with 15 bases between them. The CDR3 spans 16 residues. CDR3 sequence reads: CASSQGLAPGAYEQYF. CDR3 coding DNA: TGTGCCAGCAGCCAAGGTTTGGCCCCGGGAGCCTACGAGCAGTACTTC.

V usage is TRBV27 and J usage is TRBJ2-7, with D perhaps TRBD1 (6 bases). The germline V gene encodes CDR1 MNHEY and CDR2 SMNVEV (reference sequence). The CDR3 has 14 amino acids. V lost 3 bases to trimming and J lost 2 bases, with 11 bases between them. CDR3 sequence reads: CASSLKTGPYEQYF. The CDR3 coding sequence is TGTGCCAGCAGTTTGAAGACAGGACCCTACGAGCAGTACTTC.

The chain is built from TRBV20-1 and TRBJ2-1, with TRBD2 matching 9 bases. The CDR3 sequence is 13 residues long. Per the germline V gene, CDR1 is DFQATT and CDR2 is SNEGSKA (reference sequence). Losses at the gene ends were 3 bases for V and 6 bases for J; bases not matched to a gene: 3. The CDR3 nucleotides read TGCAGTGCTAGGGGACTAGCTCCCAATGAGCAGTTCTTC. Its protein is CSARGLAPNEQFF.

This clonotype came up once. The chain carries TRBV3-1 and TRBJ1-1; D is unclear. The CDR3 consists of 14 residues. The V end was cut by 0 bases, the J end by 10 bases, with 15 bases between. CDR1 is LGHDT and CDR2 is YNNKEL in the germline V gene (reference sequence). The DNA for the CDR3 is TGTGCCAGCAGCCAAGATCACGGCTCTCAAGGAGCTTTCTTT. Its translation: CASSQDHGSQGAFF.

In this sample, this clonotype turned up once. V usage is TRBV30 and J usage is TRBJ2-7; D might be TRBD1 (5 bases). The germline CDR1 and CDR2 sequences are GTSNPN and SVGIG (reference sequence). Trimming took 1 base from V and 0 from J, leaving 7 bases between them. The CDR3 runs 13 residues. As DNA, the CDR3 is TGTGCCTGGAGTGGACAGATCTCCTACGAGCAGTACTTC. Protein product: CAWSGQISYEQYF.